Given below is one T cell receptor beta chain in context. The sample originates from a study of blood T cell repertoires in COVID-19. Overall study: Samples taken during acute and convalescent COVID-19 were collected in the United States, Italy and Spain. PBMCs, B-cell-depleted T cells, or T cells were the source of the cDNA or gDNA that made up the material.

J gave up 3 bases and V 5 bases, and 4 bases lay outside the gene matches. Germline CDR1 SGHAT, CDR2 FQNNGV. There are 13 residues in the CDR3. Per the original methods: Reference gene primer amplification in the assay estimated nucleated cell counts. Some clones are missing from TCRdb's copy, which holds only in-frame ones; the method was immunoSEQ multiplex PCR. The D gene and trimming were derived from the DNA, and the V and J assignments and clone size from that table. The table lists 350,000 or so clones, around 90% of them singletons. This sequence joins TRBV11-2 and TRBJ2-7, with 7 nucleotides matching TRBD1. This TCR was recovered from a man aged 18-30 years with active or convalescent COVID-19. The sequencing input was peripheral blood. CDR3 residues: CASSPGTDYEQYF. CDR3 nucleotide sequence: TGTGCCAGCAGCCCCGGGACAGACTACGAGCAGTACTTC.